This T cell receptor (beta chain) was captured by sequencing in a study of shared clonotypes between healthy human individuals. Broader study findings: Naive CD4 clonotypes overlapped across a few donors at around 5%. Generation probabilities were higher for clonotypes shared across all four sorted-subset donors than for unshared ones. Donor clonotype sharing was expected to depend on sequencing depth.

Profiled with immunoSEQ multiplex PCR; TCRdb holds only in-frame clones, not every one. The sample lists 1.4 million to 1.5 million clones, roughly 97% seen once, with approximately 1.1% in the top ten. The CDR3 sequence is 16 residues long. Germline CDR1 SGHKS, CDR2 YYEKEE (reference sequence). V was trimmed by 5 bases and J by 4 bases, leaving 16 bases between them. All donors qualified as healthy HIV-negative adults and had experienced no recent acute infections or vaccinations. Regarding this clone: Its antigen is undetermined.

The sequenced sample was naive CD4+ T cells sorted from blood. The subset is: CD45RA+ positively selected. The chain carries TRBV5-5 and TRBJ1-6; D is perhaps TRBD1 (6 bases). The receptor comes from a man between 25 and 39 years old in good health. The CDR3 here is CASSFDPTGYNSPLHF. The CDR3 DNA reads TGTGCCAGCAGTTTTGACCCGACAGGTTATAATTCACCCCTCCACTTT.